The rows below give T cell receptor beta chains drawn from one sample of a study of blood T cell repertoires in COVID-19. Clones were sequenced by immunoSEQ multiplex PCR, and TCRdb holds only the in-frame ones, with some missing. The sample lists some 64,000 clones, roughly 83% occurring once. The sequenced sample was peripheral blood. The receptors come from a man between 60 and 75 years old with COVID-19, enrolled during active disease. Both conserved end residues are part of each CDR3. The D gene is left open where the match is weak. Expanded clones are given a class, and other clones once, few, many or no size at all.

size	V	J	D	CDR3	DNA
few	TRBV2	TRBJ2-7	.	CASSAYEQYF	TGTGCCAGCAGTGCGTACGAGCAGTACTTC
few	TRBV10-2	TRBJ1-1	.	CASMALTGPEAFF	TGCGCCAGCATGGCCTTAACAGGTCCTGAAGCTTTCTTT
few	TRBV24-1	TRBJ2-7	TRBD1	CATSDDRVNEQYF	TGTGCCACCAGTGATGACAGGGTCAACGAGCAGTACTTC
.	TRBV7-9	TRBJ1-2	.	CASSLRGGFGYTF	TGTGCCAGCAGCTTACGGGGAGGGTTTGGCTACACCTTC
.	TRBV5-1	TRBJ2-3	TRBD2	CASSDGTSGKTDTQYF	TGCGCCAGCAGCGACGGGACTAGCGGAAAAACAGATACGCAGTATTTT
once	TRBV7-6	TRBJ2-3	.	CASSSTTLTDTQYF	TGTGCCAGCAGCTCGACAACCCTCACAGATACGCAGTATTTT
.	TRBV3-1/TRBV3-2	TRBJ1-1	TRBD1	CASSPKYRGTKTEAFF	TGTGCCAGCAGCCCCAAGTACAGGGGGACTAAAACTGAAGCTTTCTTT
.	TRBV6-5	TRBJ1-6	TRBD1	CASINRDRGMSPLHF	TGTGCCAGCATTAACCGGGACAGGGGGATGTCACCCCTCCACTTT
.	TRBV5-5	TRBJ1-1	.	CASSFQGGTEAFF	TGTGCCAGCAGCTTCCAGGGAGGCACTGAAGCTTTCTTT
.	TRBV7-6	TRBJ1-4	.	CASSLQEGSFGTNEKLFF	TGTGCCAGCAGCTTACAGGAGGGGTCATTTGGGACTAATGAAAAACTGTTTTTT
few	TRBV28	TRBJ2-1	TRBD2	CASSPLAGRYNEQFF	TGTGCCAGCAGTCCTCTAGCGGGAAGGTACAATGAGCAGTTCTTC
.	TRBV12-3/TRBV12-4	TRBJ1-3	TRBD1	CASSIGTVGTIYF	TGTGCCAGCAGTATTGGGACAGTAGGCACCATATATTTT
.	TRBV21-1	TRBJ2-4	.	CASSAQEGQRYDIQYF	TGTGCCAGCAGCGCCCAAGAGGGACAGCGATATGACATTCAGTACTTC